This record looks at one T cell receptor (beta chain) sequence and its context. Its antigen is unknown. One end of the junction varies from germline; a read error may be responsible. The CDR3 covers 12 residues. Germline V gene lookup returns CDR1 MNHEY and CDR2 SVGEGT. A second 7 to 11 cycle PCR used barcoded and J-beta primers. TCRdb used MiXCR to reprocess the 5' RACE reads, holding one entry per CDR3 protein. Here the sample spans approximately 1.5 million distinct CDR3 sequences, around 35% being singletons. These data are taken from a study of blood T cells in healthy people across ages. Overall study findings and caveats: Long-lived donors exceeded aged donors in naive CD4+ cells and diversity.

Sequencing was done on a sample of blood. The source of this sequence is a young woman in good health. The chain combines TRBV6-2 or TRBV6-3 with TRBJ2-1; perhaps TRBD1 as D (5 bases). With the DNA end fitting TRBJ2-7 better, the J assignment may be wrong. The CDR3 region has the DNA TGTGTCAGCAGTTTATCAGGGCTCGAGCAGTACTTC. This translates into CVSSLSGLEQYF.